This TCR beta chain was recovered during a study of blood T cell repertoires in COVID-19. The sample holds one count of this clone. Per germline, CDR1 LNHDA and CDR2 SQIVND (reference sequence). Unmatched junction bases numbered 8, after V lost 5 bases and J lost 2 bases. The CDR3 sequence is 15 residues long. The protocol was immunoSEQ multiplex PCR, while the TCRdb copy is restricted to in-frame clones and leaves out a portion. The sample includes 110,000 to 150,000 clones, just over 85% of them seen just once. This chain links TRBV19 with TRBJ2-7; 8 bases line up with TRBD1. The origin of this receptor is a man over 45 who had recovered from COVID-19. The sample comprised PBMCs or T cells enriched from blood (not recorded which). In DNA form, the CDR3 reads TGTGCCAGTAGTTCCCGAGGACAGGGAGCCTACGAGCAGTACTTC. Protein product: CASSSRGQGAYEQYF.